This entry lists 29 T cell receptor beta chains sequenced from one sample in a study of beta chain features in type 1 diabetes. Findings of the study overall: Among patients with Type 1 diabetes, TCRB CDR3s were moderately but significantly shorter in every one of the four CD4+ subsets.

These receptors' targets are unknown. As every portion of the isolated RNA was reverse transcribed, the sequencing read expressed TCRB transcripts. TCRdb's table, derived via immunoSEQ multiplex PCR, lists solely in-frame clones and lacks some. Here the sample spans 350,000 to 400,000 clones, around 12% being singletons. The sequenced sample was naive CD4+ T cells from blood. Receptor source: a woman younger than 35 with type 1 diabetes.

This clone occurred a few times. The V gene is TRBV27, the J gene TRBJ1-2; unclear D gene. Between the trimmed V and J ends, which lost 5 bases and 5 bases, there was a span of 15 bases. This CDR3 region has 14 residues. CDR1 and CDR2 from the germline V gene are MNHEY and SMNVEV (reference sequence). The CDR3 region has the DNA TGTGCCAGCAGTCCTGCCTTCTTGAGGTATGGCTACACCTTC. Translated: CASSPAFLRYGYTF.

The rearrangement links TRBV19 to TRBJ2-3, with D possibly being TRBD2 (6 bases). The V and J ends lost 9 bases and 4 bases respectively, with 17 bases between them. CDR1 is LNHDA, CDR2 SQIVND, per germline (reference sequence). The CDR3 loop spans 14 amino acids. CDR3 residues: CASLGTGVSDTQYF. The CDR3 region has the DNA TGTGCCAGCCTTGGGACGGGAGTGTCAGATACGCAGTATTTT.

CDR3 sequence reads: CASSPWTANTEAFF. In DNA, the CDR3 is TGTGCCAGCAGCCCCTGGACAGCGAACACTGAAGCTTTCTTT. The rearrangement joins TRBV5-4 to TRBJ1-1; tentative D call: TRBD1 (6 bases). The ends were cut back, 4 bases at V and 1 base at J, with 11 bases in the middle. The CDR3 contains 14 residues. CDR1 is SGHNT, CDR2 YYREEE, per germline (reference sequence).

The chain couples TRBV15 to TRBJ1-2; D is unclear. The CDR3 runs 13 residues. V gave up 0 bases and J gave up 8 bases, with 10 bases separating them. Germline loops: CDR1 LNHNV, CDR2 YYDKDF (reference sequence). CDR3 nucleotides: TGTGCCACCAGCAGAGATACGGCGGGCGGCTACACCTTC. The encoded protein is CATSRDTAGGYTF.

This clone was counted once. This rearrangement joins TRBV4-1 to TRBJ2-5; 9 bases match TRBD2. The CDR3 extends over 16 amino acids. Germline CDR1 and CDR2: MGHRA and YSYEKL. The V gene end was trimmed by 1 base and the J gene end by 4 bases; junction bases not matched to a gene: 7. The CDR3 nucleotides are TGCGCCAGCAGCCAAGTAGGTCTAGCGGGGTTAGAGACCCAGTACTTC. It codes for CASSQVGLAGLETQYF.

The V gene is TRBV12-5, the J gene TRBJ2-1; 9 nucleotides line up with TRBD2. The germline V gene encodes CDR1 LGHNT and CDR2 FRNRAP. The V and J ends lost 6 bases and 11 bases, in that order; junction bases with no gene match: 5. CDR3 length: 12 amino acids. Here the CDR3 reads CASGRTSEQQFF. CDR3 bases: TGTGCTAGTGGGCGGACTAGCGAACAGCAGTTCTTC.

With regard to this clone: Other nucleotide sequences from this sample produce the same CDR3. V and J are TRBV19 and TRBJ2-1; 11 positions agree with TRBD2. The J segment lost 8 bases and the V segment lost 6 bases, leaving 6 bases of the junction unmatched. The CDR3 spans 14 residues. The germline gives CDR1 LNHDA, CDR2 SQIVND (reference sequence). This CDR3 reads CASRLAGGPYEQFF. CDR3 bases: TGTGCCAGTAGGTTAGCGGGGGGGCCGTATGAGCAGTTCTTC.

This clone was counted only a few times. The rearrangement joins TRBV4-1 to TRBJ2-7; D unclear. Trimming shortened V by 2 bases and J by 6 bases, and 17 bases separated the two germline ends. There are 15 residues in the CDR3. Per the germline V gene, CDR1 is MGHRA and CDR2 is YSYEKL. The CDR3 protein is CASSQTSSYRFEQYF. The DNA of the CDR3 is TGCGCCAGCAGCCAAACCTCTTCCTATCGATTCGAGCAGTACTTC.

This clone has more than one count but fewer than ten. The chain links TRBV29-1 to TRBJ1-1; a possible D gene is TRBD1 (6 bases). The CDR3 length is 14 residues. Germline CDR1 and CDR2: SQVTM and ANQGSEA. V was cut by 5 bases and J by 1 base, with 14 bases left in between. The DNA of the CDR3 is TGCAGCGTTAGAGGGACACTGCCGAACACTGAAGCTTTCTTT. Its translation: CSVRGTLPNTEAFF.

A few counts support this clone. The chain combines TRBV19 with TRBJ1-2; 10 bases are a match to TRBD1. This CDR3 contains 13 residues. V lost 10 bases and J lost 5; bases outside the gene matches: 7. CDR1 and CDR2 (germline): LNHDA, SQIVND (reference sequence). CDR3 sequence: CATTDRGEYGYTF. The DNA for the CDR3 is TGTGCCACCACGGACAGGGGGGAGTATGGCTACACCTTC. Complete variable domain (other parts from reference TRBV19 and TRBJ1-2): DGGITQSPKYLFRKEGQNVTLSCEQNLNHDAMYWYRQDPGQGLRLIYYSQIVNDFQKGDIAEGYSVSREKKESFPLTVTSAQKNPTAFYLCATTDRGEYGYTFGSGTRLTVV.

The J gene is TRBJ2-7, the V gene TRBV15; 7 positions agree with TRBD2. This CDR3 contains 16 residues. The V gene end was trimmed by 4 bases and the J gene end by 0 bases; junction bases not matched to a gene: 9. The germline V gene has CDR1 LNHNV and CDR2 YYDKDF (reference sequence). The CDR3 reads CATSKIPGLSSYEQYF. CDR3 DNA sequence: TGTGCCACCAGCAAAATTCCGGGACTAAGCTCCTACGAGCAGTACTTC.

The V gene is TRBV10-3, the J gene TRBJ1-1, with 7 nucleotides matching TRBD1. The length of the CDR3 is 11 residues. Germline V lookup: CDR1 ENHRY, CDR2 SYGVKD. The V gene end was trimmed by 8 bases and the J gene end by 7 bases; junction bases not matched to a gene: 4. The CDR3: CAIRDSNEAFF. The CDR3 DNA reads as TGTGCCATCCGGGACAGCAATGAAGCTTTCTTT.

Only a few counts were recorded for this clone. The CDR3 nucleotides are TGTGCCAGCTCACCACTCAGGGGCCAGTATCAGCCCCAGCATTTT. Translated: CASSPLRGQYQPQHF. This chain uses TRBV18 with TRBJ1-5; possible D gene TRBD1, 6 bases. CDR1 is KGHSH, CDR2 LQKENI, per germline. V was pared by 1 base and J by 5 bases, with 12 bases between. The CDR3 length is 15 residues. Complete variable domain (other parts from reference TRBV18 and TRBJ1-5): NAGVMQNPRHLVRRRGQEARLRCSPMKGHSHVYWYRQLPEEGLKFMVYLQKENIIDESGMPKERFSAEFPKEGPSILRIQQVVRGDSAAYFCASSPLRGQYQPQHFGDGTRLSIL.

The rearrangement joins TRBV7-6 to TRBJ1-3, with a weak D call TRBD1 (6 bases). In germline, CDR1 is SGHVS, CDR2 FNYEAQ. Deletions cut 0 bases from V and 4 bases from J, with 16 bases between. The CDR3 runs 17 residues. For the CDR3, the DNA is TGTGCCAGCAGCTTAGCGGTTGGGGGCGCAGTCGGAAACACCATATATTTT. It is translated as CASSLAVGGAVGNTIYF.

This clone was observed a handful of times. V gene TRBV7-9 combines with J gene TRBJ2-7, with 7 bases lining up with TRBD2. Trimming removed 1 base from V and 4 bases from J; junction bases left unmatched: 7. The CDR3 consists of 15 residues. In germline, CDR1 is SEHNR, CDR2 FQNEAQ (reference sequence). The CDR3 DNA is TGTGCCAGCAGCTTAGTGGGGCGGGAGAGTTACGAGCAGTACTTC. This translates into CASSLVGRESYEQYF.

This chain uses TRBV5-1 with TRBJ2-5; possible D gene TRBD2, 6 bases. Trimming stripped 4 bases from V and 4 bases from J, with 14 bases between. Germline values: CDR1 SGHRS, CDR2 YFSETQ. CDR3 length: 14 residues. The CDR3 region is CASSDRLDTETQYF. CDR3 DNA: TGCGCCAGCAGCGACCGACTAGATACAGAGACCCAGTACTTC.

This clone was observed a few times. The V gene is TRBV5-6, the J gene TRBJ2-2, with 7 bases that match TRBD1. Trimming removed 0 bases from V and 4 bases from J; junction bases left unmatched: 3. This CDR3 has 15 amino acids. Germline values: CDR1 SGHDT, CDR2 YYEEEE. Written as DNA, the CDR3 is TGTGCCAGCAGCTTGGCGGACAGGCTCACCGGGGAGCTGTTTTTT. This gives the protein CASSLADRLTGELFF.

Worth noting for this clone: Germline is not matched at one junction end, which may reflect a read error. This chain uses TRBV7-2 with TRBJ2-7; possibly TRBD1 for D (7 bases). Germline CDR1 reads SGHTA; CDR2 reads FQGNSA. The length of the CDR3 is 14 residues. The CDR3 is CASSLATGPHEQYF. The CDR3 nucleotides read TGTGCCAGCAGCCTAGCGACAGGGCCCCACGAGCAGTACTTC.

V gene TRBV28 combines with J gene TRBJ2-1; perhaps TRBD1 as D (6 bases). Germline CDR1 MDHEN, CDR2 SYDVKM. V was trimmed by 0 bases and J by 7 bases, leaving 13 bases between them. This CDR3 has 15 amino acids. CDR3 amino acids: CASSLWGAGTNEQFF. As DNA, the CDR3 is TGTGCCAGCAGTTTATGGGGGGCGGGCACTAATGAGCAGTTCTTC.

V is TRBV28 and J is TRBJ2-5; D unclear. Near its end, the DNA agrees better with TRBJ2-7, so the J call may be wrong. Germline loops: CDR1 MDHEN, CDR2 SYDVKM. This CDR3 contains 11 residues. The CDR3: CASSLLHEQYF. CDR3 nucleotides: TGTGCCAGCAGTTTACTCCACGAGCAGTACTTC.

V and J are TRBV6-5 and TRBJ1-1; TRBD1 might be the D (5 bases). Germline values: CDR1 MNHEY, CDR2 SVGAGI. Trimming pared 6 bases from V and 1 base from J, leaving 9 bases between. This CDR3 contains 13 residues. The CDR3 is CASRQQENTEAFF. Written as DNA, the CDR3 is TGTGCCAGCAGACAACAGGAGAACACTGAAGCTTTCTTT.

The chain combines TRBV5-4 with TRBJ2-1; the match to TRBD1 covers 11 bases. CDR1 is SGHNT, CDR2 YYREEE, per germline (reference sequence). The junction had 6 bases not matched to a gene; V was cut back by 4 bases and J by 9 bases. The CDR3 runs 14 residues. DNA for the CDR3: TGTGCCAGCAGCAAAACGGACAGGGGGCTTGAGCAGTTCTTC. Translated: CASSKTDRGLEQFF.

The chain employs TRBV30 and TRBJ1-4; D gene ambiguous. Trimming removed 6 bases from V and 4 bases from J, with 6 bases in between. CDR3 length: 11 residues. The germline gives CDR1 GTSNPN, CDR2 SVGIG (reference sequence). For the CDR3, the DNA is TGTGCCTGCCAGATTAATGAAAAACTGTTTTTT. As protein: CACQINEKLFF. Drawing the rest from reference TRBV30 and TRBJ1-4, the complete variable domain is SQTIHQWPATLVQPVGSPLSLECTVEGTSNPNLYWYRQAAGRGLQLLFYSVGIGQISSEVPQNLSASRPQDRQFILSSKKLLLSDSGFYLCACQINEKLFFGSGTQLSVL.

This clone was picked up a small number of times. The V call is TRBV7-9, the J call TRBJ2-5, with D perhaps matching TRBD2 (7 bases). Deletions cut 5 bases from V and 2 bases from J, with 15 bases between. The germline gives CDR1 SEHNR, CDR2 FQNEAQ (reference sequence). This CDR3 spans 15 amino acids. The CDR3 DNA reads as TGTGCCAGCAGCCCTTTGGGGGGGCTACAAGAGACCCAGTACTTC. Translating gives CASSPLGGLQETQYF.

The rearrangement links TRBV5-1 to TRBJ2-5; 8 positions agree with TRBD2. The J call is doubtful: the DNA matches TRBJ2-7 better. Germline V CDR1 and CDR2: SGHRS, YFSETQ. This CDR3 has 16 amino acids. CDR3 in DNA: TGCGCCAGCAGCTTGGGTCCAGCGGGGGTCTCCTACGAGCAGTACTTC. Translation gives CASSLGPAGVSYEQYF.

V is TRBV9 and J is TRBJ2-1, with TRBD1 identical over 7 bases. Losses at the gene ends were 3 bases for V and 9 bases for J; bases not matched to a gene: 6. The CDR3 covers 13 residues. Germline CDR1 is SGDLS and CDR2 is YYNGEE. CDR3 amino acids: CASSGGQLGEQFF. CDR3 nucleotide sequence: TGTGCCAGCAGCGGGGGACAGCTCGGTGAGCAGTTCTTC.

This clone was recorded a few times. The J gene is TRBJ2-1, the V gene TRBV21-1; the tabulated D call, TRBD1, remains unverified against the DNA. TRBV21-1 is given as a pseudogene. The CDR3 consists of 15 residues. The CDR3: CASIGAGTTYNEQFF. The CDR3 DNA follows: TGTGCCAGCATTGGGGCAGGAACAACCTACAATGAGCAGTTCTTC.

In its sample, this clone was seen a few times. The chain employs TRBV7-9 and TRBJ1-2; D is possibly TRBD1 (6 bases). This CDR3 is built from 12 residues. V was cut by 5 bases and J by 11 bases, with 15 bases left in between. Per the germline V gene, CDR1 is SEHNR and CDR2 is FQNEAQ (reference sequence). Here the CDR3 DNA reads TGTGCCAGCAGCATAAGACCTACAGGGTACACCTTC. This codes for CASSIRPTGYTF.

A few counts support this clone. The J gene is TRBJ2-3, the V gene TRBV6-1; D ambiguous. The V gene's germline CDR1 is MNHNS and CDR2 SASEGT. This CDR3 is built from 15 residues. Trimming stripped 0 bases from V and 0 bases from J, with 7 bases between. CDR3 DNA sequence: TGTGCCAGCAGTGAAGCGTCCCGGAGCACAGATACGCAGTATTTT. This encodes CASSEASRSTDTQYF.